The T cell receptor beta chain described here comes from a study of blood T cell repertoires in COVID-19. This CDR3 spans 13 amino acids. V gave up 2 bases and J gave up 5 bases, with 9 bases separating them. Germline CDR1 SGHAT, CDR2 FQNNGV. Only in-frame clones appear in the TCRdb table, and some are missing; sequencing was by immunoSEQ multiplex PCR. Of 250,000 to 350,000 clones in the sample, roughly nine tenths are singletons; the top ten hold 2% to 3%. The genes are TRBV11-2 and TRBJ2-5, with D hard to call. The receptor was derived from a woman between 18 and 30 years old who had recovered from COVID-19. Sequences were obtained from PBMCs or T cells enriched from blood (not recorded which). The DNA for the CDR3 is TGTGCCAGCAGCTTAATCGTCGGGGAGACCCAGTACTTC. Translating it yields CASSLIVGETQYF.